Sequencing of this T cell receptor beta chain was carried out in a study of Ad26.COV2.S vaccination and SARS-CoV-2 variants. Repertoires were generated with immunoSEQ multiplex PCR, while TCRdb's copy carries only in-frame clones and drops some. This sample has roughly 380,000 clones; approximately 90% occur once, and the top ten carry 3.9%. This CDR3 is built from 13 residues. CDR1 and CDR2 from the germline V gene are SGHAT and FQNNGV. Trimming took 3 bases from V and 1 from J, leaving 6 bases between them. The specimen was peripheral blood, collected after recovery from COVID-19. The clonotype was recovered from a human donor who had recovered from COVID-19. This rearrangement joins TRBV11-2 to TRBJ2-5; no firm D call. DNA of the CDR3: TGTGCCAGCAGCTTCCGCTTCCAAGAGACCCAGTACTTC. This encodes CASSFRFQETQYF.